These 31 T cell receptor beta chains were all obtained from the same sample, sequenced in a study of cytomegalovirus exposure and HLA in healthy donors. Both 60 Vbeta primers and 13 Jbeta primers went into the PCR. Sequenced by immunoSEQ multiplex PCR; TCRdb stores in-frame clones only, minus some. In the table there are some 180,000 clones, more than 65% of which are singletons. The sequenced material came from PBMCs. These receptors all come from a young woman in good health and CMV-seronegative.

This clone has just a few counts. The chain links TRBV11-2 to TRBJ2-1, with 11 bases fitting TRBD2. The CDR3 contains 17 residues. Germline V lookup: CDR1 SGHAT, CDR2 FQNNGV. V lost 3 bases and J lost 7; bases outside the gene matches: 11. This chain's CDR3 is CASSLWGLAGGKNEQFF. CDR3 in DNA: TGTGCCAGCAGCTTGTGGGGGCTAGCGGGAGGTAAGAATGAGCAGTTCTTC.

This sequence joins TRBV5-5 and TRBJ2-1; 7 bases line up with TRBD2. Germline CDR1 and CDR2: SGHKS and YYEKEE (reference sequence). The CDR3 has 14 residues. Trimming took 1 base from V and 7 from J; bases not matched to a gene: 5. CDR3 loop: CASSLWRGMNEQFF. The CDR3, as DNA: TGTGCCAGCAGCTTGTGGCGGGGGATGAATGAGCAGTTCTTC.

The genes are TRBV19 and TRBJ2-7, with D perhaps TRBD2 (6 bases). There are 18 residues in the CDR3. Germline CDR1 and CDR2: LNHDA and SQIVND (reference sequence). With 4 bases removed from V and 3 bases from J, the gap between germline ends came to 25 bases. The CDR3 region has the DNA TGTGCCAGTAGTACCTTTGGGGGTCTAGCGCGGAAAGGCTACGAGCAGTACTTC. The encoded protein is CASSTFGGLARKGYEQYF.

CDR3 nucleotides: TGCGCCAGCAGGATAACTCAGGGGGGCTTCTACAATGAGCAGTTCTTC. It yields the protein CASRITQGGFYNEQFF. The rearrangement joins TRBV5-1 to TRBJ2-1, with D maybe TRBD1 (7 bases). The V gene's germline CDR1 is SGHRS and CDR2 YFSETQ. Trimming took 5 bases from V and 3 from J, leaving 18 bases between them. The CDR3 loop spans 16 amino acids.

CDR3 in amino acids: CASSQGVRDRAYEQYF. The CDR3 DNA sequence: TGCGCCAGCAGCCAGGGGGTCCGGGACAGGGCCTACGAGCAGTACTTC. The chain employs TRBV4-1 and TRBJ2-7, with 9 bases fitting TRBD1. CDR1 MGHRA and CDR2 YSYEKL come from the germline V gene. CDR3 length: 16 amino acids. J lost 2 bases, V lost 3 bases, and 8 bases had no gene match.

This rearrangement joins TRBV7-2 to TRBJ2-5; D is unresolved. CDR1 is SGHTA and CDR2 is FQGNSA in the germline V gene. The V and J ends lost 7 bases and 5 bases respectively, with 20 bases between them. The CDR3 is 15 residues long. DNA of the CDR3: TGTGCCAGCACCCCCTTTGACGAGGCCTCGGAGACCCAGTACTTC. Protein: CASTPFDEASETQYF. Based on the CDR3 plus reference TRBV7-2 and TRBJ2-5, the full variable domain is GAGVSQSPSNKVTEKGKDVELRCDPISGHTALYWYRQSLGQGLEFLIYFQGNSAPDKSGLPSDRFSAERTGGSVSTLTIQRTQQEDSAVYLCASTPFDEASETQYFGPGTRLLVL.

The genes are TRBV28 and TRBJ1-1, with D tentatively TRBD1 (6 bases). Deletions cut 6 bases from V and 4 bases from J, with 12 bases between. The germline V gene encodes CDR1 MDHEN and CDR2 SYDVKM. The CDR3 spans 13 residues. The CDR3 reads CASRLDSSTEAFF. The CDR3 DNA follows: TGTGCCAGCAGGCTGGACAGTAGCACTGAAGCTTTCTTT.

The gene calls are TRBV5-4 and TRBJ1-1; D is undetermined. Looked up from germline, CDR1 is SGHNT and CDR2 is YYREEE (reference sequence). The CDR3 has 14 residues. V was shortened by 0 bases and J by 0 bases, with 6 bases between the two germline ends. The CDR3 DNA follows: TGTGCCAGCAGCTTGGGTATAATGAACACTGAAGCTTTCTTT. Translating gives CASSLGIMNTEAFF.

The chain employs TRBV6-6 and TRBJ1-4; 10 nucleotides agree with TRBD1. The junction had 4 bases not matched to a gene; V was cut back by 2 bases and J by 10 bases. This CDR3 spans 14 amino acids. Germline V gene sequence: CDR1 MNHNY, CDR2 SVGAGI (reference sequence). As DNA, the CDR3 is TGTGCCAGCAGTTACGGACAGGGGGAAGGAAAACTGTTTTTT. Translation gives CASSYGQGEGKLFF.

The V and J genes are TRBV2 and TRBJ2-3, with D uncertain. Germline V CDR1 and CDR2: SNHLY, FYNNEI. With 3 bases removed from V and 3 bases from J, the gap between germline ends came to 13 bases. The CDR3 loop spans 15 amino acids. The CDR3, as DNA: TGTGCCAGCAGTGAGTCTAGTCCAGAAACAGATACGCAGTATTTT. Its translation: CASSESSPETDTQYF.

The chain has TRBV30 and TRBJ1-2, with TRBD1 matching 7 bases. The germline gives CDR1 GTSNPN, CDR2 SVGIG (reference sequence). The CDR3 consists of 14 residues. The ends lost 3 bases at V and 4 bases at J; junction bases unmatched: 8. CDR3 sequence: CAWSDRAFFYGYTF. CDR3 DNA sequence: TGTGCCTGGAGCGACAGGGCGTTTTTCTATGGCTACACCTTC.

This clone was detected a few times. This chain joins TRBV7-2 and TRBJ1-1; the D gene is possibly TRBD1 (5 bases). This CDR3 contains 15 residues. Per germline, CDR1 SGHTA and CDR2 FQGNSA. Trimming removed 2 bases from V and 1 base from J, with 11 bases in between. CDR3: CASSLYGGSNTEAFF. The CDR3 nucleotides read TGTGCCAGCAGCTTATACGGGGGATCGAACACTGAAGCTTTCTTT.

The CDR3 is CASSAGHNTGELFF. The CDR3 DNA sequence: TGTGCCAGTAGTGCCGGACATAACACCGGGGAGCTGTTTTTT. The chain uses TRBV19 and TRBJ2-2; D might be TRBD1 (5 bases). Germline V gene data show CDR1 as LNHDA and CDR2 as SQIVND (reference sequence). Trimming pared 5 bases from V and 2 bases from J, leaving 9 bases between. The CDR3 contains 14 residues.

V and J are TRBV7-9 and TRBJ1-2, with 7 bases lining up with TRBD1. Germline CDR1 reads SEHNR; CDR2 reads FQNEAQ (reference sequence). With 6 bases clipped from V and 2 bases from J, the junction kept 3 bases outside the gene matches. The CDR3 totals 13 residues. CDR3 in amino acids: CASRTGENYGYTF. The DNA for the CDR3 is TGTGCCAGCAGAACAGGGGAGAACTATGGCTACACCTTC.

This chain joins TRBV30 and TRBJ1-3, with D possibly matching TRBD1 (5 bases). V was pared by 2 bases and J by 2 bases, with 13 bases between. This CDR3 contains 15 residues. The germline V gene has CDR1 GTSNPN and CDR2 SVGIG (reference sequence). Written as DNA, the CDR3 is TGTGCCTGGAGTTCTTCACAGGTTACTGGAAACACCATATATTTT. This codes for CAWSSSQVTGNTIYF.

CDR3 nucleotides: TGTGCCAGCAGTTCAACCCTCGGGACAGGATTACAGGGCTACACCTTC. Translation: CASSSTLGTGLQGYTF. The V and J genes are TRBV6-5 and TRBJ1-2; 8 positions agree with TRBD1. Unmatched junction bases numbered 15, after V lost 4 bases and J lost 8 bases. The CDR3 is 16 residues long. In germline, CDR1 is MNHEY, CDR2 SVGAGI.

The chain couples TRBV7-9 to TRBJ2-5; D is ambiguous. Germline CDR1 SEHNR, CDR2 FQNEAQ (reference sequence). This CDR3 has 8 amino acids. The V end was cut by 8 bases, the J end by 14 bases, with 9 bases between. The DNA of the CDR3 is TGTGCCAGCTCGTCCTTCTACTTC. It codes for CASSSFYF.

The CDR3 here is CASSLVAQETQYF. In DNA form, the CDR3 reads TGCGCCAGCAGCTTGGTCGCGCAAGAGACCCAGTACTTC. The chain carries TRBV5-1 and TRBJ2-5; D call uncertain. V was pared by 0 bases and J by 2 bases, with 5 bases between. Looked up from germline, CDR1 is SGHRS and CDR2 is YFSETQ. The CDR3 runs 13 residues.

This clone was found a few times. The chain combines TRBV29-1 with TRBJ1-1, with 8 nucleotides matching TRBD1. CDR1 and CDR2 from the germline V gene are SQVTM and ANQGSEA. The trim removed 5 bases at V and 6 bases at J, leaving 14 bases unmatched. This CDR3 comprises 15 residues. CDR3 residues: CSVRGWTGSGSEAFF. The CDR3 DNA is TGCAGCGTTAGGGGATGGACAGGGTCTGGCTCTGAAGCTTTCTTT.

The rearrangement uses TRBV4-1 and TRBJ2-1; D is unresolved. This CDR3 is 15 amino acids long. Germline lookup yields CDR1 MGHRA and CDR2 YSYEKL. Trimming removed 3 bases at V and 4 bases at J, with 13 bases between. The CDR3 loop reads CASSHPGYAYNEQFF. DNA of the CDR3: TGCGCCAGCAGCCATCCCGGGTACGCTTACAATGAGCAGTTCTTC.

J is TRBJ1-4 and V is TRBV6-6, with TRBD1 identical over 9 bases. CDR1 is MNHNY and CDR2 is SVGAGI in the germline V gene (reference sequence). Germline trimming cut 1 base from V and 8 bases from J; bases unmatched to any gene: 5. The CDR3 length is 15 residues. Here the CDR3 reads CASSYLQGAGEKLFF. In DNA form, the CDR3 reads TGTGCCAGCAGTTACTTACAGGGGGCAGGGGAAAAACTGTTTTTT.

V gene TRBV29-1 combines with J gene TRBJ1-1; 9 bases fit TRBD1. The V gene end was trimmed by 6 bases and the J gene end by 1 base; junction bases not matched to a gene: 3. The CDR3 sequence is 13 residues long. CDR1 is SQVTM and CDR2 is ANQGSEA in the germline V gene. CDR3 residues: CSVDRGTNTEAFF. CDR3 coding DNA: TGCAGCGTCGACAGGGGGACGAACACTGAAGCTTTCTTT.

The J gene is TRBJ2-3, the V gene TRBV5-1; 8 bases are shared with TRBD2. CDR1 is SGHRS, CDR2 YFSETQ, per germline. V trimming: 2 bases; J trimming: 0 bases; junction bases outside the gene matches: 5. The CDR3 covers 16 residues. The CDR3: CASSFRSGDSTDTQYF. Here the CDR3 DNA reads TGCGCCAGCAGCTTTCGTAGCGGGGATAGCACAGATACGCAGTATTTT.

Comment on this clone: The germline gene is not matched at one end of the junction; a read error may be the cause. The gene calls are TRBV5-4 and TRBJ2-5; 9 bases align to TRBD1. The last part of the DNA fits TRBJ2-7 better; the J call may be wrong. Germline CDR1 SGHNT, CDR2 YYREEE (reference sequence). CDR3 length equals 15 residues. The CDR3 reads CASSLMGTGSSEQYF. CDR3 sequence (DNA): TGTGCCAGCAGCTTGATGGGGACAGGGTCCTCCGAGCAGTACTTC.

Only a few counts were recorded for this clone. The J gene is TRBJ2-3, the V gene TRBV7-2; 9 nucleotides align to TRBD1. This CDR3 is built from 17 residues. CDR1 is SGHTA, CDR2 FQGNSA, per germline. J lost 4 bases, V lost 0 bases, and 8 bases had no gene match. The CDR3 DNA reads as TGTGCCAGCAGCTTAGCATGGAGACAGGGGGGTTCAGATACGCAGTATTTT. Amino acid sequence: CASSLAWRQGGSDTQYF.

This rearrangement joins TRBV10-3 to TRBJ2-1; 8 nucleotides agree with TRBD2. Looked up from germline, CDR1 is ENHRY and CDR2 is SYGVKD. Losses at the gene ends were 4 bases for V and 9 bases for J; bases not matched to a gene: 8. The CDR3 is 14 residues long. For the CDR3, the DNA is TGTGCCATCAGTGGTTTAGCGGGGAATCGTGAGCAGTTCTTC. It specifies CAISGLAGNREQFF.

As concerns this clone: An end of the junction does not agree with germline; a read error may underlie this. The chain has TRBV7-9 and TRBJ1-5; no clear D. In germline, CDR1 is SEHNR, CDR2 FQNEAQ (reference sequence). The CDR3 is 15 residues long. CDR3 amino acids: CSSSLDGRSNQPQHF. The CDR3 nucleotides read TGTTCCAGCAGCTTAGATGGGAGAAGCAATCAGCCCCAGCATTTT. Variable domain in full (rest from reference TRBV7-9 and TRBJ1-5): DTGVSQNPRHKITKRGQNVTFRCDPISEHNRLYWYRQTLGQGPEFLTYFQNEAQLEKSRLLSDRFSAERPKGSFSTLEIQRTEQGDSAMYLCSSSLDGRSNQPQHFGDGTRLSIL.

The sample holds one count of this clone. The chain couples TRBV27 to TRBJ2-2; TRBD2 agrees at 10 bases. The CDR3 spans 16 residues. From germline, CDR1 is MNHEY and CDR2 SMNVEV (reference sequence). Trimming took 6 bases from V and 4 from J; bases not matched to a gene: 8. The CDR3 coding sequence is TGTGCCAGCAGGCCCCTAGCGGGAGTAGGCACCGGGGAGCTGTTTTTT. Translating it yields CASRPLAGVGTGELFF.

V is TRBV6-6 and J is TRBJ1-5; D remains unclear. The V gene's germline CDR1 is MNHNY and CDR2 SVGAGI (reference sequence). CDR3 size: 14 residues. Deletions cut 2 bases from V and 0 bases from J, with 5 bases between. In DNA, the CDR3 is TGTGCCAGCAGTTACCGCAGTAGCAATCAGCCCCAGCATTTT. Its translation is CASSYRSSNQPQHF.

The rearrangement links TRBV10-1 to TRBJ1-2, with D unresolved. The CDR3 is 15 amino acids. Germline lookup yields CDR1 WNHNN and CDR2 SYGVQD (reference sequence). The V end lost 0 bases, the J end lost 7 bases, and 15 bases lay between the germline ends. The CDR3 reads CASSESKAGTGGYTF. DNA of the CDR3: TGCGCCAGCAGTGAGTCGAAGGCGGGAACTGGTGGCTACACCTTC.

This clone was observed a few times. This chain uses TRBV10-3 with TRBJ1-1; 7 nucleotides align to TRBD1. This CDR3 spans 17 amino acids. The germline gives CDR1 ENHRY, CDR2 SYGVKD. The V segment lost 1 base and the J segment 5 bases; nucleotides outside the gene matches: 13. CDR3 in amino acids: CAISEYRQGTIGTEAFF. The CDR3 DNA sequence: TGTGCCATCAGTGAGTATCGACAGGGCACTATCGGGACTGAAGCTTTCTTT.